This TCR beta chain was sequenced for a study of early T cells in non-severe SARS-CoV-2 infection. Deletions cut 1 base from V and 10 bases from J, with 29 bases between. The CDR3 covers 19 residues. CDR1 and CDR2 (germline): MDHEN, SYDVKM. Regarding the study as a whole: Comparison of clonotypes with VDJdb favored anti-spike CD8 responses while missing private and CD4 specificities.

This clonotype was counted only a few times. Its antigen remains unknown. Molecules of cDNA were individually given unique molecular identifiers that were attached to them. TCRdb fed the 5' RACE reads into MiXCR, producing one record per CDR3 protein. The sample has 30,000 to 40,000 distinct CDR3 sequences, about 5.3% seen once. The V call is TRBV28, the J call TRBJ2-1; D is possibly TRBD2 (5 bases). The source of this sequence is an adult who was a healthcare worker with PCR-confirmed SARS-CoV-2 infection or an uninfected control (not recorded which). The sample here was whole blood, taken at baseline. The CDR3 bases are TGTGCCAGCAGTTTATTATATCGAGGGCTAAGCCAAGCCGCCGTCGAGCAGTTCTTC. As protein: CASSLLYRGLSQAAVEQFF.